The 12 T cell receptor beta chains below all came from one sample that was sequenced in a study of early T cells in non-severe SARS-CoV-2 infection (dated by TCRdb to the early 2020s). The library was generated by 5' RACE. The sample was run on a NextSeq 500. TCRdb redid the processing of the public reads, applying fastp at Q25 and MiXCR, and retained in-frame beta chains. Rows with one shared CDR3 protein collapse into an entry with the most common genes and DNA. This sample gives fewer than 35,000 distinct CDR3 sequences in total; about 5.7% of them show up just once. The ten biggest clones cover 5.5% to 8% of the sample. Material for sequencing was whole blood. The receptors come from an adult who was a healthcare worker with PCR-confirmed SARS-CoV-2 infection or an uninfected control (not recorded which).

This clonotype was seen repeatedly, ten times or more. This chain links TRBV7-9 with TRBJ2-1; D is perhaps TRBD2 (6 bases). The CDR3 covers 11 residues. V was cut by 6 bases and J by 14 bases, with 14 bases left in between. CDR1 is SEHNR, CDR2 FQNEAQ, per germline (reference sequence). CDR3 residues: CASRLRDSEFF. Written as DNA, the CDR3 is TGTGCCAGCAGGCTCCGGGACTCGGAGTTCTTC.

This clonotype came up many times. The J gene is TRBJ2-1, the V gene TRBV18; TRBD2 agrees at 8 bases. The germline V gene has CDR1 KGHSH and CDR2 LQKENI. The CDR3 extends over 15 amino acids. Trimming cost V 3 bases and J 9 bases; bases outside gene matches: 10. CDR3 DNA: TGTGCCAGCTCACCCGGCTACGGGAGGGAGGGTGAGCAGTTCTTC. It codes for CASSPGYGREGEQFF.

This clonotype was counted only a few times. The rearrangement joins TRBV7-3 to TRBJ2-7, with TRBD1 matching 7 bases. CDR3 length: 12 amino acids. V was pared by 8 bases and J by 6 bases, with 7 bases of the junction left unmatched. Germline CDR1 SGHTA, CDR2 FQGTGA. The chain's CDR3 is CASGQGVGEQYF. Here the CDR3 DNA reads TGTGCCAGCGGGCAGGGGGTAGGCGAGCAGTACTTC.

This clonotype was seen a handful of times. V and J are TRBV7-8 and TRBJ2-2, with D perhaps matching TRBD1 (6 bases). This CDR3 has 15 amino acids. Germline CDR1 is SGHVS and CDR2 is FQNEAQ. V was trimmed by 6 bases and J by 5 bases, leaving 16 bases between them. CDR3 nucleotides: TGTGCCAGCAGATCTGACAGGTTGAGAACCGGGGAGCTGTTTTTT. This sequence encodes CASRSDRLRTGELFF.

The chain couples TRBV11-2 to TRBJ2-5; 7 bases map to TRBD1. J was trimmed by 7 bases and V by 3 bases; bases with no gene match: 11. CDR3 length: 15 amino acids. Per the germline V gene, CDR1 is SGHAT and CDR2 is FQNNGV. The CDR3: CASSLYIDRERTQYF. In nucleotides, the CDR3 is TGTGCCAGCAGCTTGTACATTGACAGGGAGAGGACCCAGTACTTC.

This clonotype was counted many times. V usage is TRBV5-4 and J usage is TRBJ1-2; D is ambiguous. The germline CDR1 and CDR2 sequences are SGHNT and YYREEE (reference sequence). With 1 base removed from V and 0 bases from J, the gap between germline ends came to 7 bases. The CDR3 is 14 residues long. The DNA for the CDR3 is TGTGCCAGCAGCTTGACGGGGACTAACTATGGCTACACCTTC. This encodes CASSLTGTNYGYTF.

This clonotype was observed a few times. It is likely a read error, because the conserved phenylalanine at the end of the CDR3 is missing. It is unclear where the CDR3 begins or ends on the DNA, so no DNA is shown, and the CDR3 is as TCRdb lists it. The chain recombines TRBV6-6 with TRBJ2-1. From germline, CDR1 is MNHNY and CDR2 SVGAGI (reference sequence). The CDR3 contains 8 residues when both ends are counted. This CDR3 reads CASSYYLP.

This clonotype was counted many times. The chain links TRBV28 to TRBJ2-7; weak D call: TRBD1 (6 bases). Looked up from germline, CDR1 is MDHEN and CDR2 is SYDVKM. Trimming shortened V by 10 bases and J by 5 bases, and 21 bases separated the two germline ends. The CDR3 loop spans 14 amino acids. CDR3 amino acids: CATQPPDRSHEQYF. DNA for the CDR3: TGTGCCACCCAACCCCCTGACAGGTCCCACGAGCAGTACTTC.

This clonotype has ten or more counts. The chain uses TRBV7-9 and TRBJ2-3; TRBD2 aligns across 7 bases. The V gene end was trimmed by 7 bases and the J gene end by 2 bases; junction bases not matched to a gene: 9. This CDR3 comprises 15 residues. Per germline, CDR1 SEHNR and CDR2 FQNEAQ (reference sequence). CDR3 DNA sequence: TGTGCCAGCACCCCCGTCGGGGGGACCACAGATACGCAGTATTTT. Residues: CASTPVGGTTDTQYF.

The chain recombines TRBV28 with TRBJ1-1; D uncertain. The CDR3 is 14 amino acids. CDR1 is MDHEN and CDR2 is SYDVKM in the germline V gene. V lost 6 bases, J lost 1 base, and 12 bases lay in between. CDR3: CASRLARRNTEAFF. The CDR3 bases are TGTGCCAGCAGATTGGCCAGGAGGAACACTGAAGCTTTCTTT.

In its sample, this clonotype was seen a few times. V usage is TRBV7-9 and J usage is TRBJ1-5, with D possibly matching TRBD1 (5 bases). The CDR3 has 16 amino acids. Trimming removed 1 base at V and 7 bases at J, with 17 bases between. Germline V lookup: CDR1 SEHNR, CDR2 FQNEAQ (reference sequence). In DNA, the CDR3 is TGTGCCAGCAGCTTAGAGTTCGGCCGCGGGGGGCAGCCCCAGCATTTT. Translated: CASSLEFGRGGQPQHF.

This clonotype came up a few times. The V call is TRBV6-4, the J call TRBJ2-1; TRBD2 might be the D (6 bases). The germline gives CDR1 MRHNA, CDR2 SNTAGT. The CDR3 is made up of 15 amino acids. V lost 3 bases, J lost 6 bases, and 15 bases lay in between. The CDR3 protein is CASSEKASASNEQFF. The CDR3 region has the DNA TGTGCCAGCAGTGAAAAGGCTAGCGCCTCCAATGAGCAGTTCTTC.